Following are 7 T cell receptor beta chains from one sample sequenced in a study of CD8+ T cells in alopecia areata. Sequencing used cDNA as its template, made by extracting RNA and reverse transcribing it. Profiling relied on immunoSEQ multiplex PCR, and the TCRdb table lists in-frame clones only, not all of them. The sample holds 98,000 or so clones; roughly three fifths are singletons and the top ten take roughly 15%. Specified treatment: oral pan-JAK inhibitor, 5-10 mg twice daily. The input for sequencing was CD8+ T cells sorted from blood, taken at week 4, from a patient treated with tofacitinib. The receptors were gathered from a human donor with alopecia areata.

The chain couples TRBV4-1 to TRBJ2-7, with D hard to call. This CDR3 has 13 residues. V was clipped by 1 base and J by 1 base, with 5 bases between them. Germline-derived CDR1 and CDR2 are MGHRA and YSYEKL. CDR3 sequence: CASSQGMSYEQYF. DNA for the CDR3: TGCGCCAGCAGCCAAGGGATGTCCTACGAGCAGTACTTC.

This chain links TRBV6-1 with TRBJ1-1; 11 bases map to TRBD1. This CDR3 region has 15 residues. The junction had 2 bases not matched to a gene; V was cut back by 1 base and J by 4 bases. Germline V gene sequence: CDR1 MNHNS, CDR2 SASEGT. CDR3 residues: CASSEGTGGITEAFF. In DNA form, the CDR3 reads TGTGCCAGCAGTGAAGGGACAGGGGGCATCACTGAAGCTTTCTTT.

The rearrangement joins TRBV19 to TRBJ2-1; D ambiguous. Per the germline V gene, CDR1 is LNHDA and CDR2 is SQIVND (reference sequence). Trimming pared 1 base from V and 0 bases from J, leaving 7 bases between. This CDR3 comprises 15 residues. CDR3 in amino acids: CASSIGAYSYNEQFF. The DNA for the CDR3 is TGTGCCAGTAGTATAGGTGCTTACTCCTACAATGAGCAGTTCTTC.

This clone appeared a few times. V gene TRBV29-1 combines with J gene TRBJ2-5; 14 positions match TRBD2. J lost 6 bases, V lost 6 bases, and 6 bases had no gene match. Germline CDR1 reads SQVTM; CDR2 reads ANQGSEA. CDR3 length: 14 amino acids. Written as DNA, the CDR3 is TGCAGCGTGCGACTAGCGGGAGGGCCACAGACCCAGTACTTC. Translated, it gives CSVRLAGGPQTQYF.

The rearrangement joins TRBV6-9 to TRBJ1-2, with no clear D. Germline V CDR1 and CDR2: MNHGY, SVAAGI. The V gene lost 0 bases and the J gene lost 6 bases, with 8 bases spanning the gap. The CDR3 extends over 13 amino acids. As DNA, the CDR3 is TGTGCCAGCAGTTATTCGAAGATCAATGGCTACACCTTC. This encodes CASSYSKINGYTF.

This clone was observed a handful of times. The V call is TRBV29-1, the J call TRBJ2-3; D unclear. V gave up 8 bases and J gave up 2 bases, with 5 bases separating them. The CDR3 has 10 residues. CDR1 and CDR2 from the germline V gene are SQVTM and ANQGSEA. This chain's CDR3 is CSTFTDTQYF. CDR3 DNA sequence: TGCAGCACTTTCACAGATACGCAGTATTTT.

The table lists this clone with a few counts. This chain uses TRBV4-3 with TRBJ2-7, with 13 bases that match TRBD2. V shed 0 bases and J 0 bases; nucleotides not matched to a gene: 2. The CDR3 totals 17 residues. From germline, CDR1 is LGHNA and CDR2 YSLEER. Here the CDR3 reads CASSQDRTSGSSYEQYF. Here the CDR3 DNA reads TGCGCCAGCAGCCAAGATAGGACTAGCGGGAGCTCCTACGAGCAGTACTTC.